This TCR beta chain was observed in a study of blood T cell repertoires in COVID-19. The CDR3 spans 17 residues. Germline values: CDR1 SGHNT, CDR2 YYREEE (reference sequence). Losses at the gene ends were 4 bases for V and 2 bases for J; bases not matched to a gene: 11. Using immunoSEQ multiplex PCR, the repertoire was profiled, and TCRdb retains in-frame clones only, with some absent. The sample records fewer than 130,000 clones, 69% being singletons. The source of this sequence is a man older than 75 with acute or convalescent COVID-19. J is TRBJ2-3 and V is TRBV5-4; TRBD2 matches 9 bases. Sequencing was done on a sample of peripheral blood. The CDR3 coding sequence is TGTGCCAGCAGCCCTAGGCCGACTAGCGGACCCACAGATACGCAGTATTTT. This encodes CASSPRPTSGPTDTQYF.